This passage covers 5 T cell receptor beta chains from one sample sequenced in a study of T cells in Graves' hyperthyroidism and ophthalmopathy. What was amplified from RNA transcripts were TCR beta CDR3 regions. The study used the HTBI primer set for a first-round RT-PCR of the TCR CDR3. TCRdb re-analysed the multiplex PCR reads in MiXCR, keeping a single row per CDR3 protein. This sample has a few hundred thousand distinct CDR3 sequences, with more than 15% found just once. Specimen: blood. The receptors shown here come from a woman in her 40s with Graves' ophthalmopathy.

This clonotype was observed a handful of times. The rearrangement uses TRBV5-1 and TRBJ2-6; D tentatively reads TRBD1 or TRBD2 (5 bases each). The germline V gene encodes CDR1 SGHRS and CDR2 YFSETQ. V was shortened by 4 bases and J by 4 bases, with 21 bases between the two germline ends. The CDR3 runs 18 residues. For the CDR3, the DNA is TGCGCCAGCAGCCCGCCGCGAAGTCGAGGGGAAGGGGCCAACGTCCTGACTTTC. Amino acid sequence: CASSPPRSRGEGANVLTF.

This clonotype occurred a few times. This rearrangement joins TRBV7-8 to TRBJ1-5, with 9 bases identical to TRBD1. J lost 7 bases, V lost 5 bases, and 12 bases had no gene match. The CDR3 is 16 residues long. Germline CDR1 is SGHVS and CDR2 is FQNEAQ. The CDR3 spells CASSPGPTGGRQPQHF. CDR3 bases: TGTGCCAGCAGCCCAGGACCGACAGGGGGTAGACAGCCCCAGCATTTT.

This chain connects TRBV2 to TRBJ1-2, with TRBD1 as a possible D gene (6 bases). The CDR3 covers 15 residues. From germline, CDR1 is SNHLY and CDR2 FYNNEI. Trimming pared 10 bases from V and 3 bases from J, leaving 21 bases between. The CDR3, as DNA: TGTGCCACCAGCAACCAGGGGACGAGGGACTATGGCTACACCTTC. Its protein product is CATSNQGTRDYGYTF.

This clonotype came up many times. This chain connects TRBV12-3 or TRBV12-4 to TRBJ2-1; 10 nucleotides match TRBD1. V shed 5 bases, J shed 5 bases, and the junction held 6 bases outside the gene matches. This CDR3 has 15 amino acids. DNA of the CDR3: TGTGCCAGCAGTATCGGACAGGGGGTACACAATGAGCAGTTCTTC. Amino acids: CASSIGQGVHNEQFF.

Ten or more counts support this clonotype. The chain couples TRBV28 to TRBJ2-7, with 8 bases fitting TRBD2. The CDR3 runs to 15 residues. Trimming removed 5 bases from V and 1 base from J; junction bases left unmatched: 7. Per germline, CDR1 MDHEN and CDR2 SYDVKM. CDR3 in amino acids: CASSPGGAQSYEQYF. CDR3 nucleotide sequence: TGTGCCAGCAGTCCCGGGGGGGCGCAATCCTACGAGCAGTACTTC.